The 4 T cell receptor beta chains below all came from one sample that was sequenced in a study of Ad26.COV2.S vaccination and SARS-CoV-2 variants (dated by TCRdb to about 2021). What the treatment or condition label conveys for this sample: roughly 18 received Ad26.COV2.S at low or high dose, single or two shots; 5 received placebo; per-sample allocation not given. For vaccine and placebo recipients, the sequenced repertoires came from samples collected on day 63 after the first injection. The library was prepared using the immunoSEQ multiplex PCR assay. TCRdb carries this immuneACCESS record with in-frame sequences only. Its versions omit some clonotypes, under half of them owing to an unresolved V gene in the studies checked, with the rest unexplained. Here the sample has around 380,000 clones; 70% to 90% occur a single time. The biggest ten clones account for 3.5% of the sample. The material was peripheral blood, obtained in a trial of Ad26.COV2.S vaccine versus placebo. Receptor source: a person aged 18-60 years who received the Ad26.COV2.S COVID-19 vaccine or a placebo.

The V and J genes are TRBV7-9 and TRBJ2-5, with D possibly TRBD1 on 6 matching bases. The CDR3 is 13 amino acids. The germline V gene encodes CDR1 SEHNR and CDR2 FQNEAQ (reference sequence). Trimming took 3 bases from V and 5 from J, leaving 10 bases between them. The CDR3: CASSFRGAETQYF. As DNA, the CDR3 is TGTGCCAGCAGCTTCAGGGGAGCGGAGACCCAGTACTTC.

This CDR3 reads CASSSQRALRETQYF. The CDR3 nucleotides are TGTGCCAGCAGTTCCCAGCGGGCCCTGAGGGAGACCCAGTACTTC. This sequence joins TRBV27 and TRBJ2-5, with D perhaps matching TRBD2 (6 bases). With 4 bases removed from V and 5 bases from J, the gap between germline ends came to 17 bases. Germline CDR1 and CDR2: MNHEY and SMNVEV (reference sequence). The CDR3 extends over 15 amino acids.

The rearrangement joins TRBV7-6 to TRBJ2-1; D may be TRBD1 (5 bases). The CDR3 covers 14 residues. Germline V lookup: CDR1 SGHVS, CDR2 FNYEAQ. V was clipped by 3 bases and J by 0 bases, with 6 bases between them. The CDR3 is CASSLTDSYNEQFF. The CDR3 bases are TGTGCCAGCAGCTTGACAGACTCCTACAATGAGCAGTTCTTC.

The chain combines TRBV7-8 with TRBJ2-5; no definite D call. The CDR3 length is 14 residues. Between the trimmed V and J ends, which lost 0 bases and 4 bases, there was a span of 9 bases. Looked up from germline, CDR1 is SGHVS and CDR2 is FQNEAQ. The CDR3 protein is CASSLARIRETQYF. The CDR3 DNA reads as TGTGCCAGCAGCTTAGCCCGGATTCGAGAGACCCAGTACTTC.